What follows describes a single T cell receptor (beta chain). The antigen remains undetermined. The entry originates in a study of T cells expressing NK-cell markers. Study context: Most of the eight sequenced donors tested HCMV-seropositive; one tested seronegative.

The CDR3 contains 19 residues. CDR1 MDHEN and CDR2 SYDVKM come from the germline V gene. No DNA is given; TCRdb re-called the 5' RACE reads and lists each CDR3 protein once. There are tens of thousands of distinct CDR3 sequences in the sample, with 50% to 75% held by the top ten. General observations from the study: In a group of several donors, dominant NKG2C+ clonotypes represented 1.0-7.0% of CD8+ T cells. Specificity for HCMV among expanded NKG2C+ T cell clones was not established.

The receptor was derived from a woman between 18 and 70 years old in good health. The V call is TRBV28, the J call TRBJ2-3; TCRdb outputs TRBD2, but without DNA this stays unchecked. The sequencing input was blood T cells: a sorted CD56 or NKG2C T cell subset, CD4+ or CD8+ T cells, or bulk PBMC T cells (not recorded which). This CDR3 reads CASNTLIAGGPSSADTQYF.